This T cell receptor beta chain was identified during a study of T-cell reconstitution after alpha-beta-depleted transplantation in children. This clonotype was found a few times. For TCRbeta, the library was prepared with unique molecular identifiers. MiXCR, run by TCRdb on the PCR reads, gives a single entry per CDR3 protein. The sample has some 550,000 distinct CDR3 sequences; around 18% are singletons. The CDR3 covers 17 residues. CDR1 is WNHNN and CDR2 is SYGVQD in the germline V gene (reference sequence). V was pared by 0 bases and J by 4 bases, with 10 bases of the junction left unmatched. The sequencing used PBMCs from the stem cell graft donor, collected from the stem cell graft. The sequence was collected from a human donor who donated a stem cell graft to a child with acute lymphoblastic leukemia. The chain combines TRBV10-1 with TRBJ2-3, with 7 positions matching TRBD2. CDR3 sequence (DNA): TGCGCCAGCAGTGAGTCGACTCTTGGCGGGAGCGCAGATACGCAGTATTTT. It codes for CASSESTLGGSADTQYF.